This TCR beta chain was sequenced in a study of blood T cell repertoires in COVID-19. Study-wide context: COVID-19 samples collected from the United States, Italy and Spain covered acute and convalescent phases.

The CDR3 runs 16 residues. The germline gives CDR1 SGHVS, CDR2 FQNEAQ. Trimming took 7 bases from V and 3 from J, leaving 19 bases between them. Authors' data handling: From reference gene primer amplification, estimates of nucleated cell counts were derived. The protocol was immunoSEQ multiplex PCR, while the TCRdb copy is restricted to in-frame clones and leaves out a portion. V, J and clone size reflect that table, while D and trimming were determined from the DNA. The sample contains about 36,000 clones, roughly 80% of which appear only once. The TCR originated in a man aged 60 to 69 with active COVID-19. The V call is TRBV7-8, the J call TRBJ1-5; D remains ambiguous. Sequenced sample: peripheral blood. The CDR3 DNA reads as TGTGCCAGCACCTACCTACGGGGAAGAGACAATCAGCCCCAGCATTTT. This encodes CASTYLRGRDNQPQHF.